This is a list of T cell receptor beta chains from one sample in a study of early T cells in non-severe SARS-CoV-2 infection. MiXCR, run by TCRdb on the 5' RACE reads, gives a single entry per CDR3 protein. The sample lists tens of thousands of distinct CDR3 sequences; roughly an eighth were seen once. Sequences were obtained from whole blood. Receptor source: an adult who was a healthcare worker with PCR-confirmed SARS-CoV-2 infection or an uninfected control (not recorded which). Each CDR3 is given with its conserved first and last residue. A D gene is named only where the DNA matches it firmly. Clone size is shown for a subset of rows, as once, few, many or a class of expanded clone.

abundance	d_gene	v_gene	len	j_gene	CDR3aa	CDR3nt
NA	TRBD2	TRBV20-1	14	TRBJ2-3	CSAGLAGLLIEQYF	TGCAGTGCTGGACTAGCGGGACTCCTTATCGAGCAGTATTTT
NA	NA	TRBV20-1	13	TRBJ2-2	CSARDRVTGELFF	TGCAGTGCTAGAGATAGGGTGACCGGGGAGCTGTTTTTT
NA	NA	TRBV7-2	14	TRBJ2-7	CASSLGDTSYEQYF	TGTGCCAGCAGCTTAGGGGACACCTCCTACGAGCAGTACTTC
few	TRBD2	TRBV29-1	17	TRBJ2-7	CSVQGRSRTSGHYEQYF	TGCAGCGTGCAGGGACGGAGCAGGACTAGCGGCCACTACGAGCAGTACTTC
many	TRBD1	TRBV25-1	15	TRBJ1-1	CASSETGDFIPEAFF	TGTGCCAGCAGTGAGACAGGGGATTTCATCCCTGAAGCTTTCTTT
few	TRBD1	TRBV7-9	12	TRBJ2-1	CASRDRRNEQFF	TGTGCCAGCAGGGACAGGCGCAATGAGCAGTTCTTC
few	NA	TRBV12-3/TRBV12-4	16	TRBJ2-7	CASSSRSEQSPYEQYF	TGTGCCAGCAGTTCCCGGTCCGAACAATCCCCCTACGAGCAGTACTTC
few	NA	TRBV6-1	17	TRBJ1-1	CASSPRQVGDLNTEAFF	TGTGCCAGCAGTCCTCGACAGGTGGGGGATCTGAACACTGAAGCTTTCTTT
NA	TRBD1	TRBV6-1	16	TRBJ2-5	CASSLPGQPYQETQYF	TGTGCCAGCAGCCTTCCGGGACAGCCGTACCAAGAGACCCAGTACTTC
few	TRBD2	TRBV7-9	18	TRBJ2-7	CASSPGGLAGAHSYEQYF	TGTGCCAGCAGCCCCGGGGGGCTAGCGGGAGCACACTCCTACGAGCAGTACTTC
NA	NA	TRBV3-1	16	TRBJ2-2	CASSQRTGANTGELFF	TGTGCCAGCAGCCAAAGAACGGGGGCGAACACCGGGGAGCTGTTTTTT
many	TRBD1	TRBV18	14	TRBJ1-1	CASSLDRVGDQAFF	TGTGCCAGCTCACTCGACAGGGTGGGGGACCAAGCTTTCTTT
few	NA	TRBV28	13	TRBJ2-7	CASSLNNIYEQYF	TGTGCCAGTAGCTTAAATAACATCTACGAGCAGTACTTC
many	NA	TRBV5-1	12	TRBJ2-1	CASSSLDNEQFF	TGCGCCAGCAGCTCTCTGGACAATGAGCAGTTCTTC
NA	NA	TRBV27	15	TRBJ2-1	CASSFEGTFYNEQFF	TGTGCCAGCAGTTTCGAGGGGACCTTTTACAATGAGCAGTTCTTC
many	NA	TRBV2	12	TRBJ2-2	CASSDNTGELFF	TGTGCCAGCAGTGACAACACCGGGGAGCTGTTTTTT
once	TRBD2	TRBV7-9	16	TRBJ2-2	CASSWTSGSSTGELFF	TGTGCCAGCAGTTGGACTAGCGGGAGTTCCACCGGGGAGCTGTTTTTT
few	NA	TRBV6-1	12	TRBJ1-6	CASSEPSTPLHF	TGTGCCAGCAGTGAACCGAGTACACCCCTCCACTTT
few	NA	TRBV20-1	13	TRBJ2-3	CSASGRGPDTQYF	TGCAGTGCTAGTGGGAGAGGACCAGATACGCAGTATTTT
many	NA	TRBV12-3/TRBV12-4	14	TRBJ2-6	CASSFSSGANVLTF	TGTGCCAGCAGTTTCAGCTCTGGGGCCAACGTCCTGACTTTC
many	NA	TRBV29-1	11	TRBJ2-1	CSVEDSSGEFF	TGCAGCGTTGAAGATTCCTCTGGGGAGTTCTTC
many	NA	TRBV28	15	TRBJ2-1	CASSRDSSSYNEQFF	TGTGCCAGCAGTCGCGACAGTTCCTCCTACAATGAGCAGTTCTTC
many	NA	TRBV7-9	16	TRBJ1-5	CASSLITGSAGQPQHF	TGTGCCAGCAGCTTAATTACAGGGTCGGCTGGTCAGCCCCAGCATTTT
few	NA	TRBV7-9	14	TRBJ1-4	CASSFDRSNEKLFF	TGTGCCAGCAGCTTCGACAGGTCTAATGAAAAACTGTTTTTT
many	NA	TRBV5-5	15	TRBJ2-7	CASSAGRRFSYEQYF	TGTGCCAGCAGCGCGGGACGACGGTTCTCCTACGAGCAGTACTTC
few	NA	TRBV11-2	15	TRBJ2-7	CASSSDQGSVYEQYF	TGTGCCAGCAGCTCCGACCAGGGGAGTGTTTACGAGCAGTACTTC
few	NA	TRBV28	13	TRBJ2-1	CASSLWGGGSQFF	TGTGCCAGCAGTTTATGGGGAGGGGGAAGCCAGTTCTTC
NA	TRBD1	TRBV29-1	12	TRBJ1-3	CSVEEGANTIYF	TGCAGCGTCGAAGAGGGGGCGAACACCATATATTTT
few	TRBD2	TRBV28	17	TRBJ2-7	CASSSFQGLAGRYEQYF	TGTGCCAGCAGTTCTTTTCAAGGACTAGCGGGAAGATACGAGCAGTACTTC
many	TRBD1	TRBV7-9	14	TRBJ1-2	CASSKAGGAPGYTF	TGTGCCAGCTCCAAGGCAGGGGGCGCGCCTGGCTACACCTTC
many	NA	TRBV27	13	TRBJ2-7	CASSFGGTTEQYF	TGTGCCAGCAGTTTCGGGGGAACCACCGAGCAGTACTTC
once	TRBD1	TRBV5-1	14	TRBJ1-1	CASSTGQMNTEAFF	TGCGCCAGCAGCACGGGACAGATGAACACTGAAGCTTTCTTT
many	TRBD1	TRBV25-1	13	TRBJ2-7	CASSDRGNYEQYF	TGTGCCAGCAGTGACAGGGGGAACTACGAGCAGTACTTC
many	NA	TRBV5-4	14	TRBJ1-2	CASSFDRSNYGYTF	TGTGCCAGCAGCTTTGACAGGTCGAACTATGGCTACACCTTC
NA	TRBD2	TRBV20-1	15	TRBJ2-3	CSAPAAGGLADTQYF	TGCAGTGCCCCGGCGGCGGGAGGGTTGGCAGATACGCAGTATTTT
medium-sized	NA	TRBV5-6	14	TRBJ2-7	CASSLRVSLYEQYF	TGTGCCAGCAGCTTGCGGGTTAGCCTCTACGAGCAGTACTTC
few	NA	TRBV29-1	15	TRBJ1-2	CSVLPPKGGNYGYTF	TGCAGCGTTCTTCCTCCTAAAGGGGGTAACTATGGCTACACCTTC
NA	TRBD1	TRBV29-1	12	TRBJ2-5	CSVKTGEETQYF	TGCAGCGTTAAGACAGGGGAAGAGACCCAGTACTTC
NA	NA	TRBV29-1	13	TRBJ2-5	CSGAGTRGETQYF	TGCAGCGGTGCAGGGACCCGGGGAGAGACCCAGTACTTC
many	NA	TRBV19	14	TRBJ2-1	CASSGLRGRNEQFF	TGTGCCAGTAGTGGGTTAAGAGGCCGCAATGAGCAGTTCTTC
NA	TRBD1	TRBV6-1	14	TRBJ2-2	CATKPDRGPGELFF	TGTGCCACAAAACCAGACAGGGGCCCCGGGGAGCTGTTTTTT
few	NA	TRBV28	13	TRBJ1-5	CASRGGSNQPQHF	TGTGCCAGCAGGGGTGGGAGCAATCAGCCCCAGCATTTT
many	NA	TRBV29-1	13	TRBJ1-1	CSVVGNLNTEAFF	TGCAGCGTTGTCGGGAACTTGAACACTGAAGCTTTCTTT
few	NA	TRBV29-1	15	TRBJ2-1	CSVEPQSRGVREQFF	TGCAGCGTTGAACCCCAGAGCCGCGGGGTTCGTGAGCAGTTCTTC
many	TRBD1	TRBV28	14	TRBJ1-2	CASSIMTGVYGYTF	TGTGCCAGCAGTATAATGACAGGGGTCTATGGCTACACCTTC
NA	TRBD1	TRBV28	14	TRBJ2-7	CASRAPGQGASGYF	TGTGCCAGCAGAGCCCCGGGACAGGGGGCAAGTGGGTACTTC
many	NA	TRBV4-2	14	TRBJ2-7	CASSLGPAKSEQYF	TGTGCCAGCAGCCTTGGCCCCGCAAAAAGCGAGCAGTACTTC
NA	NA	TRBV20-1	15	TRBJ2-1	CSARDLRGLYNEQFF	TGCAGTGCTAGAGATTTACGGGGGCTTTACAATGAGCAGTTCTTC
NA	TRBD1	TRBV24-1	14	TRBJ2-1	CATSDAGQGNEQFF	TGTGCCACCAGTGACGCTGGACAGGGCAATGAGCAGTTCTTC
NA	TRBD1	TRBV18	16	TRBJ1-2	CASSPNSGTGGNGYTF	TGTGCCAGCTCACCCAATTCCGGGACAGGGGGCAATGGCTACACCTTC
NA	NA	TRBV2	16	TRBJ2-7	CASSESPSRSSAEQYF	TGTGCCAGCAGTGAATCTCCTAGCCGGAGCAGTGCCGAGCAGTACTTC
many	TRBD2	TRBV3-1	16	TRBJ2-3	CASSHLGAGETDTQYF	TGTGCCAGCAGCCATTTAGGAGCGGGAGAAACAGATACGCAGTATTTT
few	NA	TRBV7-2	14	TRBJ2-7	CASSTPAAGKEQYF	TGTGCCAGCAGCACCCCCGCGGCCGGGAAGGAGCAGTACTTC
NA	TRBD1	TRBV7-3	15	TRBJ1-2	CASSPYPGTVDGYTF	TGTGCCAGCAGTCCCTACCCTGGGACAGTTGATGGCTACACCTTC
few	NA	TRBV4-1	15	TRBJ2-5	CASSQVSRIQETQYF	TGCGCCAGCAGCCAAGTTTCACGGATCCAAGAGACCCAGTACTTC
few	NA	TRBV29-1	12	TRBJ2-7	CSVGRGPYEQYF	TGCAGCGTTGGCAGGGGTCCGTACGAGCAGTACTTC
few	TRBD1	TRBV10-3	12	TRBJ2-1	CAISTGVHEQFF	TGTGCCATCAGTACAGGGGTCCATGAGCAGTTCTTC